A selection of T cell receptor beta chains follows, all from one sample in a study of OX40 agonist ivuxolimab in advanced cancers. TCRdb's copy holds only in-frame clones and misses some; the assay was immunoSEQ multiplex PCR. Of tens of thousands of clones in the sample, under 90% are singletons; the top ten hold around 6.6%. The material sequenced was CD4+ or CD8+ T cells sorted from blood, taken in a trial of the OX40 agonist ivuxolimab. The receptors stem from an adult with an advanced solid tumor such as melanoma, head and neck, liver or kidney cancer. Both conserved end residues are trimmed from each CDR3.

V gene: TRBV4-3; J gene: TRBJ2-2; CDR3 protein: ASSQDRHTGELF
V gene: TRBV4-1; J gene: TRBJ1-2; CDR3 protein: ASSPGTDNYGYT
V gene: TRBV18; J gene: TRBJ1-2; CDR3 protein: ASSPPRGLGYGYT
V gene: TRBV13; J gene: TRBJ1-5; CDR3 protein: ASSLQGSNQPQH
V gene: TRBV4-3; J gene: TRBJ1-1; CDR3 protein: ASSRQGTEAF
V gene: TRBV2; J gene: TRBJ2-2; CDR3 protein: ASQTGHVGELF
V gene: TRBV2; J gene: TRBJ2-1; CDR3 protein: ASSEALRGNEQF
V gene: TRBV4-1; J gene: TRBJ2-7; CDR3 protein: ASSQGQGTYEQY
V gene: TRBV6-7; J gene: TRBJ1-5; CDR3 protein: ASSYVQGKHQPQH
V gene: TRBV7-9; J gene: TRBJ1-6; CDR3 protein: ASSSKQGSSYNSPLH
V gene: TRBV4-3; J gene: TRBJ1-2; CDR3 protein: ASSHWDRGLRGYT
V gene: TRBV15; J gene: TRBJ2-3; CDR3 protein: ATSTNRISTDTQY
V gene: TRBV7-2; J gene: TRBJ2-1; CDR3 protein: ASSLTTSGDSYNEQF
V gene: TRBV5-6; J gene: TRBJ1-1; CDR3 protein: ASSLEAFGKAF
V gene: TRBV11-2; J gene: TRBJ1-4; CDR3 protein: ASSATVRLF
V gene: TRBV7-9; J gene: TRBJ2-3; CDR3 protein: ASSFPVGGTSSSTDTQY
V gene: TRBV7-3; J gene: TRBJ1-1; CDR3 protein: ASSLRDRGLGNTEAF
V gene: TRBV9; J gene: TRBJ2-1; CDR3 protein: ASSSRGSGSFHEQF
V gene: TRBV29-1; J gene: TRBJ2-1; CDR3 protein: SGNRVMGNEQF
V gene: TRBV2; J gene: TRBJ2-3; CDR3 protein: AILVGAKEGDTQY
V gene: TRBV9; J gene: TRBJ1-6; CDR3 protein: ASSWEGGQNSPLH
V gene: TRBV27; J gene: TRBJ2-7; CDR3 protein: ASRNSGPSSYEQY
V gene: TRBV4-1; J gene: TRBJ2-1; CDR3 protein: ASGDRAHNEQF
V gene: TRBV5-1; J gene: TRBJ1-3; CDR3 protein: ASSLVGREFD
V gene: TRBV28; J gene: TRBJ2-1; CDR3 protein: ASSPPTGDNEQF
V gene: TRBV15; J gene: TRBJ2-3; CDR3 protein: ATSRGGPSTDTQY
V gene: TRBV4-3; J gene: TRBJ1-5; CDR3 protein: ASSQDRGSNQPQH
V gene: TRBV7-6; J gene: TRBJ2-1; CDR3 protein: ASRGLADNEQF
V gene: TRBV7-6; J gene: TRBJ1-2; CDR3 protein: ASSLGGARSALIARYGYT
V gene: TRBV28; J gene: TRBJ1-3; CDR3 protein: ASTPRDNTIY
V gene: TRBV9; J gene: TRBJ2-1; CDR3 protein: ASSVGGLDYNEQF
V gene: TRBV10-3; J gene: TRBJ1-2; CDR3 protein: AISESETNYGYT
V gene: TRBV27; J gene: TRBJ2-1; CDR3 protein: ASRAGTPNNEQF
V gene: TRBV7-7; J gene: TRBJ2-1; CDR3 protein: ASSLALTGPYNEQF
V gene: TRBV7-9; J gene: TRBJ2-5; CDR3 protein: ASSLVVSGETQY
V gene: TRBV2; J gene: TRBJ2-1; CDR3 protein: ASSVTSGYNEQF